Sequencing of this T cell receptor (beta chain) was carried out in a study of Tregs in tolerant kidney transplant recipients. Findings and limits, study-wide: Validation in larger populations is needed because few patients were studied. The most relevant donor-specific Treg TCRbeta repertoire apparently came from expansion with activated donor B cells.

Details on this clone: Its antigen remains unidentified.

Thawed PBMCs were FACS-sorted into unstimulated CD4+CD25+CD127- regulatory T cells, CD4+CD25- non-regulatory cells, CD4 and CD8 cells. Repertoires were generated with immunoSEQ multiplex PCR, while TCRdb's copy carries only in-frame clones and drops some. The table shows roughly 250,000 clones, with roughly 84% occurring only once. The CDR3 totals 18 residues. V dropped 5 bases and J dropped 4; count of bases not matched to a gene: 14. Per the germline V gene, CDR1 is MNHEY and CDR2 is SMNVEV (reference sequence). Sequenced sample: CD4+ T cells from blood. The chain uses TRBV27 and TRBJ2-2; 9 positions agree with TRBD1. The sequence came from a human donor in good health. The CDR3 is CASSGARTGALLTGELFF. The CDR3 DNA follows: TGTGCCAGCAGTGGGGCCCGGACAGGGGCTCTACTCACCGGGGAGCTGTTTTTT.